What follows describes a single T cell receptor beta chain. The antigen is not known. This entry belongs to a study of response to subunit inactivated influenza vaccine. General study results and limits: Authors proposed each seasonal influenza vaccination draws in few new T cells.

TCRdb recomputed calls from the RT-PCR reads with MiXCR, one row per CDR3 protein. Counted here are roughly 520,000 distinct CDR3 sequences, about 25% occurring once; the ten biggest clones make up 1.5% to 2%. Germline lookup yields CDR1 DFQATT and CDR2 SNEGSKA (reference sequence). With 7 bases removed from V and 0 bases from J, the gap between germline ends came to 3 bases. The CDR3 totals 10 residues. J is TRBJ2-5 and V is TRBV20-1; D not certain. This receptor was obtained from a man aged 50-60 years who received an inactivated influenza vaccine. The sequenced sample was CD4+ T cells sorted from PBMCs, obtained 5 days after vaccination. The CDR3 region is CSVDQETQYF. In nucleotides, the CDR3 is TGCAGTGTGGACCAAGAGACCCAGTACTTC.